Detailed here is one TCR beta chain. TCRdb's copy holds only in-frame clones and misses some; the assay was immunoSEQ multiplex PCR. Of over 10,000 clones in the sample, less than 70% were seen once. The record originates from a study of neoadjuvant anti-PD-1 for oral cavity cancer. Study summary: Patients without progression received a fourth nivolumab dose around day 43, then surgical resection on days 50-56.

There are 15 residues in the CDR3. CDR1 SGHNT and CDR2 YYREEE come from the germline V gene (reference sequence). The ends lost 3 bases at V and 1 base at J; junction bases unmatched: 1. Cohort: HPV-negative, locally advanced oral cavity squamous cell carcinoma patients. The chain uses TRBV5-4 and TRBJ2-5; TRBD1 agrees at 12 bases. This TCR derives from a person aged 35-79 years with oral cavity squamous cell carcinoma. The material was PBMCs, obtained before nivolumab (anti-PD-1) treatment. CDR3 protein: CASSSGQGAQETQYF. Here the CDR3 DNA reads TGTGCCAGCAGCTCGGGACAGGGGGCCCAAGAGACCCAGTACTTC.